This note documents a single T cell receptor (beta chain) sequence. Its antigen is unknown. This sample stems from a study of T-cell reconstitution after alpha-beta-depleted transplantation in children. General study points: Some patients' high day-60 TCRbeta diversity was attributed to recipient cells surviving conditioning. T-cell counts and diversity at one year following transplant were attributed mainly to newly produced T cells. About two months after transplant, alpha-beta T cells reportedly came from several hundred expanded graft clones.

Unique molecular identifiers tagged the TCRbeta library. One entry per CDR3 protein results from TCRdb running MiXCR on the PCR reads. Counted here are fewer than 1 million distinct CDR3 sequences, under 20% occurring once; the ten biggest clones make up 5%. The TCR comes from a male patient aged 5 to 17 who had a stem cell transplant for acute lymphoblastic leukemia, so the T cells may come from the graft donor. Material: PBMCs, mostly from graft donor cells, obtained 360 days after TCRalphabeta/CD19-depleted stem cell transplant.

The CDR3 DNA reads as TGCGCCAGCAGCTTGGGACAGGGGATTTACACCGGGGAGCTGTTTTTT. Translating it yields CASSLGQGIYTGELFF. The J gene is TRBJ2-2, the V gene TRBV5-1, with 8 bases identical to TRBD1. V trimming: 0 bases; J trimming: 3 bases; junction bases outside the gene matches: 4. CDR3 length: 16 amino acids. CDR1 SGHRS and CDR2 YFSETQ come from the germline V gene. Supplemented by reference TRBV5-1 and TRBJ2-2, the full variable domain reads KAGVTQTPRYLIKTRGQQVTLSCSPISGHRSVSWYQQTPGQGLQFLFEYFSETQRNKGNFPGRFSGRQFSNSRSEMNVSTLELGDSALYLCASSLGQGIYTGELFFGEGSRLTVL.